Following are 24 T cell receptor beta chains from one sample sequenced in a study of blood T cell repertoires in COVID-19 (dated by TCRdb to 2018 to 2020). The library was obtained by the immunoSEQ multiplex PCR assay. The source is immuneACCESS, and TCRdb retained only in-frame sequences with V and J called. Part of the clones is not carried over; for the studies checked, unresolved V genes explain less than half of this, and the remainder is unexplained. In this sample the table shows almost 200,000 clones, 86% of which occur a single time. The leading ten clones occupy 0.7% to 0.8% of the sample. The sequencing input was peripheral blood. These receptors all stem from a woman in her sixties or seventies with acute or convalescent COVID-19.

J is TRBJ1-2 and V is TRBV3-1 (or the pseudogene TRBV3-2); 9 nucleotides agree with TRBD1. The CDR3 sequence is 16 residues long. V lost 3 bases and J lost 8; bases outside the gene matches: 13. Germline-derived CDR1 and CDR2 are LGHDT and YNNKEL (reference sequence). CDR3 in amino acids: CASSQEGTGKGGGYTF. The CDR3 coding sequence is TGTGCCAGCAGCCAGGAGGGGACAGGGAAAGGAGGAGGCTACACCTTC.

The CDR3 region is CASSPGQGRSYEQYF. The CDR3 nucleotides are TGTGCCAGCAGCCCAGGACAGGGGCGTTCCTACGAGCAGTACTTC. The chain employs TRBV9 and TRBJ2-7; 9 positions match TRBD1. Germline assignment: CDR1 SGDLS and CDR2 YYNGEE. J was trimmed by 1 base and V by 4 bases; bases with no gene match: 6. The CDR3 totals 15 residues.

J is TRBJ1-1 and V is TRBV5-1, with a tentative D call TRBD1 (6 bases). Deletions cut 6 bases from V and 7 bases from J, with 16 bases between. Germline assignment: CDR1 SGHRS and CDR2 YFSETQ. This CDR3 comprises 13 residues. Here the CDR3 DNA reads TGCGCCAGCAACCCACAGGGTGGTGGTGAAGCTTTCTTT. It yields the protein CASNPQGGGEAFF.

This sequence joins TRBV12-5 and TRBJ1-1; D may be TRBD1 (6 bases). CDR3 length: 16 amino acids. V was clipped by 0 bases and J by 3 bases, with 14 bases between them. Germline values: CDR1 LGHNT, CDR2 FRNRAP. The CDR3 reads CASGLVPGAGDTEAFF. CDR3 bases: TGTGCTAGTGGTTTGGTTCCGGGGGCGGGGGACACTGAAGCTTTCTTT.

The chain carries TRBV5-1 and TRBJ1-5; D might be TRBD1 (6 bases). V was pared by 4 bases and J by 4 bases, with 12 bases between. Germline V CDR1 and CDR2: SGHRS, YFSETQ. CDR3 size: 14 residues. The DNA of the CDR3 is TGCGCCAGCAGCACCGGGACATCGAATCAGCCCCAGCATTTT. Encoded protein: CASSTGTSNQPQHF. Together with reference TRBV5-1 and TRBJ1-5, the CDR3 gives the full variable domain: KAGVTQTPRYLIKTRGQQVTLSCSPISGHRSVSWYQQTPGQGLQFLFEYFSETQRNKGNFPGRFSGRQFSNSRSEMNVSTLELGDSALYLCASSTGTSNQPQHFGDGTRLSIL.

The chain combines TRBV28 with TRBJ1-1, with D possibly being TRBD1 (6 bases). The CDR3 covers 15 residues. The germline V gene has CDR1 MDHEN and CDR2 SYDVKM. The V end lost 3 bases, the J end lost 7 bases, and 18 bases lay between the germline ends. CDR3 nucleotides: TGTGCCAGCAGTTTGTTCCTTAGGGGGTTTGGTGAAGCTTTCTTT. Translating gives CASSLFLRGFGEAFF. Drawing the rest from reference TRBV28 and TRBJ1-1, the complete variable domain is DVKVTQSSRYLVKRTGEKVFLECVQDMDHENMFWYRQDPGLGLRLIYFSYDVKMKEKGDIPEGYSVSREKKERFSLILESASTNQTSMYLCASSLFLRGFGEAFFGQGTRLTVV.

V gene TRBV5-3 combines with J gene TRBJ2-1, with D possibly being TRBD1 (6 bases). TRBV5-3 is designated an ORF whose function remains uncertain. The V end was cut by 2 bases, the J end by 4 bases, with 13 bases between. CDR3 length: 15 residues. The CDR3 DNA is TGTGCCAGAAGCTTCCTCCGGGACAATTACAATGAGCAGTTCTTC. Residues: CARSFLRDNYNEQFF.

The rearrangement uses TRBV7-9 and TRBJ2-1, with D perhaps matching TRBD2 (6 bases). CDR1 and CDR2 from the germline V gene are SEHNR and FQNEAQ (reference sequence). The V end was cut by 3 bases, the J end by 0 bases, with 6 bases between. CDR3 length: 14 residues. The CDR3 protein is CASSLEGSYNEQFF. CDR3 DNA sequence: TGTGCCAGCAGCTTGGAGGGCTCCTACAATGAGCAGTTCTTC.

V is TRBV3-1 (or the pseudogene TRBV3-2) and J is TRBJ1-6; D is uncertain. The CDR3 covers 13 residues. CDR1 and CDR2 (germline): LGHDT, YNNKEL (reference sequence). V was clipped by 1 base and J by 8 bases, with 6 bases between them. The CDR3 coding sequence is TGTGCCAGCAGCCAAGGCGGAGATTCACCCCTCCACTTT. Its protein product is CASSQGGDSPLHF.

This clone was seen only a few times. The chain recombines TRBV7-2 with TRBJ1-2; 11 bases line up with TRBD1. Germline loops: CDR1 SGHTA, CDR2 FQGNSA. The trim removed 2 bases at V and 0 bases at J, leaving 5 bases unmatched. This CDR3 is 17 amino acids long. Here the CDR3 DNA reads TGTGCCAGCAGCTTATCCGGGACAGGGGGAACTAACTATGGCTACACCTTC. This sequence encodes CASSLSGTGGTNYGYTF.

V and J are TRBV5-6 and TRBJ2-7, with 8 positions matching TRBD1. Germline V CDR1 and CDR2: SGHDT, YYEEEE. J lost 5 bases, V lost 2 bases, and 9 bases had no gene match. This CDR3 is 15 amino acids long. The CDR3 region is CASSFRGTGRHEQYF. The DNA for the CDR3 is TGTGCCAGCAGCTTTCGGGGGACAGGTCGGCACGAGCAGTACTTC.

The V and J genes are TRBV6-5 and TRBJ2-2; TRBD1 matches 11 bases. V was clipped by 2 bases and J by 5 bases; unmatched bases: 4. CDR1 is MNHEY and CDR2 is SVGAGI in the germline V gene. The CDR3 is 16 residues long. CDR3: CASSYAGQGATGELFF. Here the CDR3 DNA reads TGTGCCAGCAGTTACGCTGGACAGGGGGCGACCGGGGAGCTGTTTTTT.

The chain couples TRBV6-4 to TRBJ2-2, with 7 bases identical to TRBD1. Germline loops: CDR1 MRHNA, CDR2 SNTAGT. There are 14 residues in the CDR3. V dropped 4 bases and J dropped 6; count of bases not matched to a gene: 5. The CDR3 protein is CASSGGTDPGELFF. The CDR3 coding sequence is TGTGCCAGCAGTGGGGGGACAGATCCCGGGGAGCTGTTTTTT.

The chain uses TRBV18 and TRBJ2-2, with 11 bases that match TRBD2. This CDR3 has 17 amino acids. Per germline, CDR1 KGHSH and CDR2 LQKENI. The junction had 4 bases not matched to a gene; V was cut back by 3 bases and J by 1 base. This chain's CDR3 is CASSPNLAGGNTGELFF. Here the CDR3 DNA reads TGTGCCAGCTCACCGAACCTAGCGGGAGGGAACACCGGGGAGCTGTTTTTT.

This clone occurred once. This rearrangement joins TRBV5-4 to TRBJ2-7; 10 nucleotides agree with TRBD2. The germline gives CDR1 SGHNT, CDR2 YYREEE (reference sequence). The V gene end was trimmed by 0 bases and the J gene end by 4 bases; junction bases not matched to a gene: 4. The CDR3 contains 15 residues. The CDR3 loop reads CASSLGTSGPYEQYF. The CDR3 nucleotides are TGTGCCAGCAGCTTGGGGACTAGCGGTCCTTACGAGCAGTACTTC. Complete variable domain (other parts from reference TRBV5-4 and TRBJ2-7): ETGVTQSPTHLIKTRGQQVTLRCSSQSGHNTVSWYQQALGQGPQFIFQYYREEENGRGNFPPRFSGLQFPNYSSELNVNALELDDSALYLCASSLGTSGPYEQYFGPGTRLTVT.

The chain links TRBV5-1 to TRBJ1-2, with a tentative D call TRBD1 (5 bases). Trimming pared 2 bases from V and 7 bases from J, leaving 12 bases between. The germline V gene has CDR1 SGHRS and CDR2 YFSETQ. The CDR3 spans 13 residues. DNA for the CDR3: TGCGCCAGCAGCTTTAAAGGGGAGGCTGGCTACACCTTC. This translates into CASSFKGEAGYTF. The whole variable domain, filled in from reference TRBV5-1 and TRBJ1-2, reads KAGVTQTPRYLIKTRGQQVTLSCSPISGHRSVSWYQQTPGQGLQFLFEYFSETQRNKGNFPGRFSGRQFSNSRSEMNVSTLELGDSALYLCASSFKGEAGYTFGSGTRLTVV.

The CDR3 DNA reads as TGCGCCAGCAACTTCAATACAGGGGCAGAGACCCAGTACTTC. Translation: CASNFNTGAETQYF. The chain links TRBV5-1 to TRBJ2-5, with 7 bases that match TRBD1. The CDR3 loop spans 14 amino acids. Trimming removed 6 bases from V and 4 bases from J; junction bases left unmatched: 9. Germline CDR1 reads SGHRS; CDR2 reads YFSETQ.

The chain carries TRBV18 and TRBJ1-5; D gene unclear. The CDR3 sequence is 14 residues long. CDR1 KGHSH and CDR2 LQKENI come from the germline V gene. V was shortened by 2 bases and J by 0 bases, with 5 bases between the two germline ends. CDR3 sequence reads: CASSPGSSNQPQHF. The CDR3 bases are TGTGCCAGCTCACCAGGGAGTAGCAATCAGCCCCAGCATTTT.

The chain combines TRBV10-1 with TRBJ2-7, with 11 bases fitting TRBD2. V was pared by 5 bases and J by 1 base, with 7 bases of the junction left unmatched. CDR1 and CDR2 (germline): WNHNN, SYGVQD (reference sequence). CDR3 length: 16 residues. This CDR3 is CASSKTSGSVSYEQYF. DNA of the CDR3: TGCGCCAGCAGTAAAACTAGCGGGAGTGTATCCTACGAGCAGTACTTC.

V and J are TRBV7-9 and TRBJ1-2, with 11 bases matching TRBD1. V dropped 5 bases and J dropped 2; count of bases not matched to a gene: 10. This CDR3 spans 17 amino acids. Germline CDR1 SEHNR, CDR2 FQNEAQ (reference sequence). This chain's CDR3 is CASSRYWTGGTNYGYTF. As DNA, the CDR3 is TGTGCCAGCAGCCGCTACTGGACAGGGGGCACCAACTATGGCTACACCTTC.

The chain combines TRBV6-5 with TRBJ1-5, with D uncertain. In germline, CDR1 is MNHEY, CDR2 SVGAGI. This CDR3 comprises 15 residues. The germline V and J ends were trimmed by 2 bases and 4 bases, with 12 bases remaining between them. CDR3: CASSYPTRTNQPQHF. The DNA of the CDR3 is TGTGCCAGCAGTTACCCGACACGGACTAATCAGCCCCAGCATTTT.

In its sample, this clone was seen once. The genes are TRBV5-1 and TRBJ1-1; 7 nucleotides agree with TRBD1. CDR3 length equals 15 residues. Per the germline V gene, CDR1 is SGHRS and CDR2 is YFSETQ. J lost 4 bases, V lost 6 bases, and 12 bases had no gene match. CDR3 amino acids: CASTVGWAGGTEAFF. CDR3 sequence (DNA): TGCGCCAGCACCGTCGGGTGGGCAGGGGGCACTGAAGCTTTCTTT.

The chain recombines TRBV20-1 with TRBJ1-1, with 8 nucleotides matching TRBD1. The trim removed 5 bases at V and 7 bases at J, leaving 3 bases unmatched. There are 11 residues in the CDR3. Germline V lookup: CDR1 DFQATT, CDR2 SNEGSKA (reference sequence). The chain's CDR3 is CSARDRNEAFF. The DNA of the CDR3 is TGCAGTGCTCGGGACAGGAATGAAGCTTTCTTT.

This rearrangement joins TRBV2 to TRBJ1-1; TRBD1 might be the D (6 bases). V lost 6 bases to trimming and J lost 4 bases, with 15 bases between them. The length of the CDR3 is 14 residues. Germline CDR1 SNHLY, CDR2 FYNNEI. Here the CDR3 DNA reads TGTGCCAGCAGAACCGACAGGTGGTTCACTGAAGCTTTCTTT. The encoded protein is CASRTDRWFTEAFF.